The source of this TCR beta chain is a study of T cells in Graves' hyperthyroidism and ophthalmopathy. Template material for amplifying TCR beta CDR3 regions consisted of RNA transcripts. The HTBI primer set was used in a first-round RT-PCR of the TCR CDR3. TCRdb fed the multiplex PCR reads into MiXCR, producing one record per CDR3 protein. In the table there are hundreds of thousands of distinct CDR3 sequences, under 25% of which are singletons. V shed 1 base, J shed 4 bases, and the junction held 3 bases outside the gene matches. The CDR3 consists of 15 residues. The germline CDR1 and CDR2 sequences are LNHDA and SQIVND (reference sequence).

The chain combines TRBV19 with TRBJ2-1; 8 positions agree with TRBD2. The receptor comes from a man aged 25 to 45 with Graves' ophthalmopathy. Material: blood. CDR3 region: CASSIGAGEYNEQFF. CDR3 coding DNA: TGTGCCAGTAGTATAGGAGCGGGAGAATACAATGAGCAGTTCTTC.